This TCR beta chain was sequenced for a study of blood T cell repertoires in COVID-19. Across the study: The cDNA or gDNA used as material had been derived from T cells, B-cell-depleted T cells, or PBMCs.

The CDR3 sequence is 16 residues long. The trim removed 4 bases at V and 6 bases at J, leaving 13 bases unmatched. Per germline, CDR1 SGHNT and CDR2 YYREEE (reference sequence). The authors' processing: Amplification of reference gene primers provided the estimated nucleated cell counts. Libraries were prepared by immunoSEQ multiplex PCR; TCRdb keeps only in-frame clonotypes and omits some of them. The V and J calls and clone size were taken over from that table, and D and trimming were inferred from the DNA. The sample contains some 130,000 clones, roughly 83% of which appear only once. The clonotype was recovered from an elderly woman with acute or convalescent COVID-19. The chain combines TRBV5-4 with TRBJ2-1, with 7 nucleotides matching TRBD1. Sequencing input: peripheral blood. The CDR3 nucleotides are TGTGCCAGCAGCCCTAAAGGGGGCTCCTTTAGCAATGAGCAGTTCTTC. It specifies CASSPKGGSFSNEQFF.